These 28 T cell receptor beta chains came from one sample sequenced in a study of T cell responses to AZD1222 COVID-19 vaccine. This table comes from immunoSEQ multiplex PCR, and its TCRdb copy is limited to in-frame clones, with some not included. The data contain some 110,000 clones, 85% to 90% of them singletons. The sequenced sample was peripheral blood, obtained on day 0 of AZD1222 vaccination. These receptors were obtained from an adult in good health.

Here the CDR3 reads CASSEGTERGPQHF. In DNA form, the CDR3 reads TGCGCCAGCAGCGAGGGGACCGAGAGGGGGCCCCAGCATTTT. The chain combines TRBV5-1 with TRBJ1-5, with D perhaps TRBD1 (5 bases). V was trimmed by 4 bases and J by 9 bases, leaving 17 bases between them. The germline V gene encodes CDR1 SGHRS and CDR2 YFSETQ. This CDR3 is built from 14 residues.

V is TRBV9 and J is TRBJ1-6; tentatively, D is TRBD1 (5 bases). Deletions cut 4 bases from V and 0 bases from J, with 17 bases between. CDR1 and CDR2 from the germline V gene are SGDLS and YYNGEE. The CDR3 is made up of 18 amino acids. The CDR3 region is CASSRRDRMSSYNSPLHF. The DNA for the CDR3 is TGTGCCAGCAGCCGCAGGGACCGAATGAGCTCCTATAATTCACCCCTCCACTTT.

This chain connects TRBV7-8 to TRBJ1-2; a possible D gene is TRBD1 (6 bases). Germline V gives CDR1 SGHVS, CDR2 FQNEAQ. CDR3 length: 15 residues. V shed 5 bases and J shed 7 bases, with 20 bases lying between them. CDR3 residues: CASSIGQYGDGGYTF. Written as DNA, the CDR3 is TGTGCCAGCAGCATCGGACAGTATGGCGATGGTGGCTACACCTTC.

CDR3 in amino acids: CASSFPGSNFNEQFF. CDR3 DNA: TGTGCCAGCAGTTTTCCCGGGAGTAATTTCAATGAGCAGTTCTTC. The chain is built from TRBV27 and TRBJ2-1; the D gene is possibly TRBD2 (6 bases). CDR3 length equals 15 residues. Per germline, CDR1 MNHEY and CDR2 SMNVEV (reference sequence). The V gene lost 3 bases and the J gene lost 6 bases, with 15 bases spanning the gap.

The DNA of the CDR3 is TGTGCCAGCAGCTTGGTCCTAGCGGGAGGTACCGGGGAGCTGTTTTTT. This codes for CASSLVLAGGTGELFF. The V call is TRBV5-6, the J call TRBJ2-2; 11 bases agree with TRBD2. The CDR3 runs to 16 residues. The trim removed 0 bases at V and 5 bases at J, leaving 3 bases unmatched. Germline CDR1 reads SGHDT; CDR2 reads YYEEEE.

The rearrangement uses TRBV18 and TRBJ1-1; maybe TRBD1 (5 bases). This CDR3 spans 14 amino acids. CDR1 is KGHSH, CDR2 LQKENI, per germline. Trimming took off 3 bases at V and 1 base at J, with 9 bases between the two ends. The CDR3 sequence is CASSPAGPNTEAFF. In DNA form, the CDR3 reads TGTGCCAGCTCACCGGCAGGGCCGAACACTGAAGCTTTCTTT.

This clone was observed a few times. The chain links TRBV7-2 to TRBJ1-1; 8 bases agree with TRBD1. V dropped 5 bases and J dropped 11; count of bases not matched to a gene: 10. The length of the CDR3 is 13 residues. From germline, CDR1 is SGHTA and CDR2 FQGNSA. DNA of the CDR3: TGTGCCAGCAGCGTAGTCAGGGGGCAGGGGGCTTTCTTT. Translating it yields CASSVVRGQGAFF.

This clone is a singleton in its sample. The V and J genes are TRBV4-2 and TRBJ2-1, with TRBD2 matching over 13 bases. CDR3 length equals 15 residues. Germline V lookup: CDR1 LGHNA, CDR2 YNFKEQ. J was trimmed by 9 bases and V by 4 bases; bases with no gene match: 6. The CDR3 loop reads CASSPRTSGSGEQFF. For the CDR3, the DNA is TGTGCCAGCAGCCCTCGGACTAGCGGGAGTGGTGAGCAGTTCTTC.

This chain connects TRBV7-3 to TRBJ2-7, with D unclear. The CDR3 runs 13 residues. V was pared by 0 bases and J by 6 bases, with 9 bases between. Germline V lookup: CDR1 SGHTA, CDR2 FQGTGA. The CDR3, as DNA: TGTGCCAGCAGCTTAACGAAGTTGGGCGAGCAGTACTTC. Encoded protein: CASSLTKLGEQYF.

V usage is TRBV28 and J usage is TRBJ1-5; the D is unclear. Trimming removed 5 bases at V and 6 bases at J, with 8 bases between. There are 12 residues in the CDR3. CDR1 and CDR2 from the germline V gene are MDHEN and SYDVKM. Here the CDR3 reads CASSPIFQPQHF. In DNA, the CDR3 is TGTGCCAGCAGTCCGATTTTTCAGCCCCAGCATTTT.

This chain uses TRBV5-1 with TRBJ1-5, with a possible D match to TRBD1 (5 bases). V was cut by 4 bases and J by 0 bases, with 11 bases left in between. There are 15 residues in the CDR3. Germline values: CDR1 SGHRS, CDR2 YFSETQ. CDR3 sequence (DNA): TGCGCCAGCAGCCCTGGGGGTAATAGCAATCAGCCCCAGCATTTT. As protein: CASSPGGNSNQPQHF.

The chain carries TRBV9 and TRBJ2-1, with 8 bases identical to TRBD2. The CDR3 covers 14 residues. Germline lookup yields CDR1 SGDLS and CDR2 YYNGEE. V was pared by 4 bases and J by 3 bases, with 3 bases of the junction left unmatched. The CDR3 here is CASSTGTSYNEQFF. CDR3 bases: TGTGCCAGCAGCACCGGGACTAGCTACAATGAGCAGTTCTTC.

The J gene is TRBJ1-5, the V gene TRBV19; D call uncertain. The CDR3 spans 15 residues. Deletions cut 5 bases from V and 6 bases from J, with 17 bases between. Germline CDR1 is LNHDA and CDR2 is SQIVND (reference sequence). DNA of the CDR3: TGTGCCAGTAGTGTAAACGGGGTGTCGGGTCAGCCCCAGCATTTT. It translates to CASSVNGVSGQPQHF.

The chain links TRBV5-1 to TRBJ1-3; D is unresolved. This CDR3 region has 17 residues. The germline CDR1 and CDR2 sequences are SGHRS and YFSETQ. V was cut by 0 bases and J by 0 bases, with 13 bases left in between. Written as DNA, the CDR3 is TGCGCCAGCAGCTTGGACGGCGTAAATTACTCTGGAAACACCATATATTTT. Protein sequence: CASSLDGVNYSGNTIYF.

The chain combines TRBV5-6 with TRBJ1-5; D is possibly TRBD1 (5 bases). The CDR3 totals 15 residues. From germline, CDR1 is SGHDT and CDR2 YYEEEE. Trimming pared 4 bases from V and 6 bases from J, leaving 17 bases between. CDR3 nucleotides: TGTGCCAGCAGCGTGGGAGGTTGGGGCTCTCAGCCCCAGCATTTT. Protein: CASSVGGWGSQPQHF.

The J gene is TRBJ1-2, the V gene TRBV28; tentative D call: TRBD1 (6 bases). CDR3 length equals 13 residues. The germline V gene encodes CDR1 MDHEN and CDR2 SYDVKM. Trimming cost V 1 base and J 4 bases, with 7 bases left between them. CDR3 sequence: CASSLSGAYGYTF. CDR3 bases: TGTGCCAGCAGTTTATCAGGGGCCTATGGCTACACCTTC.

The gene calls are TRBV5-1 and TRBJ1-4; D gene ambiguous. Germline V gives CDR1 SGHRS, CDR2 YFSETQ. The CDR3 extends over 14 amino acids. V was trimmed by 4 bases and J by 3 bases, leaving 10 bases between them. CDR3 coding DNA: TGCGCCAGCAGCCCTAGCCAGCCTAATGAAAAACTGTTTTTT. It encodes CASSPSQPNEKLFF.

The chain employs TRBV18 and TRBJ2-7; D not certain. CDR3 length equals 13 residues. The V gene lost 3 bases and the J gene lost 2 bases, with 8 bases spanning the gap. Germline CDR1 is KGHSH and CDR2 is LQKENI. The CDR3 here is CASSPTDAYEQYF. CDR3 coding DNA: TGTGCCAGCTCACCGACGGATGCCTACGAGCAGTACTTC.

For the CDR3, the DNA is TGTGCCATCAGTAGGTCCGGGGGGCACAATGAGCAGTTCTTC. It translates to CAISRSGGHNEQFF. This sequence joins TRBV10-3 and TRBJ2-1; D perhaps matches TRBD2 (7 bases). Deletions cut 5 bases from V and 5 bases from J, with 13 bases between. Germline V lookup: CDR1 ENHRY, CDR2 SYGVKD. The CDR3 extends over 14 amino acids.

This clone was observed a few times. The V and J genes are TRBV10-1 and TRBJ2-1; unclear D gene. Per germline, CDR1 WNHNN and CDR2 SYGVQD (reference sequence). CDR3 length: 14 residues. V lost 4 bases and J 7 bases, leaving 14 bases between the germline ends. This chain's CDR3 is CASSGAENTNEQFF. The CDR3, as DNA: TGCGCCAGCAGTGGGGCAGAGAATACGAATGAGCAGTTCTTC.

The chain couples TRBV3-1 (or the pseudogene TRBV3-2) to TRBJ2-7, with D possibly TRBD2 on 6 matching bases. The CDR3 length is 12 residues. The germline CDR1 and CDR2 sequences are LGHDT and YNNKEL (reference sequence). Trimming cost V 1 base and J 12 bases, with 13 bases left between them. This CDR3 reads CASSQVAQGLYF. The CDR3 nucleotides read TGTGCCAGCAGCCAAGTTGCGCAGGGACTGTACTTC.

This chain connects TRBV18 to TRBJ1-1; D unclear. Germline V gene sequence: CDR1 KGHSH, CDR2 LQKENI. This CDR3 comprises 13 residues. Trimming shortened V by 4 bases and J by 4 bases, and 10 bases separated the two germline ends. The CDR3: CASSQGDGTEAFF. The CDR3 DNA sequence: TGTGCCAGCTCACAGGGAGACGGCACTGAAGCTTTCTTT.

The rearrangement uses TRBV28 and TRBJ2-5; perhaps TRBD2 as D (5 bases). With 10 bases removed from V and 2 bases from J, the gap between germline ends came to 14 bases. CDR1 and CDR2 (germline): MDHEN, SYDVKM. This CDR3 is 13 amino acids long. CDR3 in amino acids: CAIPRGSQETQYF. Written as DNA, the CDR3 is TGTGCCATTCCCCGGGGATCTCAAGAGACCCAGTACTTC.

This chain joins TRBV19 and TRBJ1-1; TRBD1 is a possible D gene (6 bases). The germline gives CDR1 LNHDA, CDR2 SQIVND (reference sequence). The CDR3 totals 13 residues. V lost 9 bases and J 6 bases, leaving 17 bases between the germline ends. The CDR3 sequence is CASPPPGAAEAFF. CDR3 bases: TGTGCCAGCCCCCCCCCGGGGGCGGCTGAAGCTTTCTTT.

This clone was recorded only once. The chain combines TRBV24-1 with TRBJ1-3; D is perhaps TRBD1 (5 bases). This CDR3 has 16 residues. V lost 3 bases and J 0 bases, leaving 11 bases between the germline ends. The V gene's germline CDR1 is KGHDR and CDR2 SFDVKD. CDR3 bases: TGTGCCACCAGTGATCCTCAGGGAAGCTCTGGAAACACCATATATTTT. Translating gives CATSDPQGSSGNTIYF.

J is TRBJ1-6 and V is TRBV18; TRBD1 is a possible D gene (5 bases). The V gene's germline CDR1 is KGHSH and CDR2 LQKENI. There are 14 residues in the CDR3. The V gene lost 2 bases and the J gene lost 9 bases, with 11 bases spanning the gap. The CDR3 bases are TGTGCCAGCTCACCAGAGGAGGGGTCTTCACCCCTCCACTTT. Translating it yields CASSPEEGSSPLHF. The whole variable domain, filled in from reference TRBV18 and TRBJ1-6, reads NAGVMQNPRHLVRRRGQEARLRCSPMKGHSHVYWYRQLPEEGLKFMVYLQKENIIDESGMPKERFSAEFPKEGPSILRIQQVVRGDSAAYFCASSPEEGSSPLHFGNGTRLTVT.

The chain employs TRBV5-1 and TRBJ2-1, with 11 bases fitting TRBD2. J was trimmed by 6 bases and V by 3 bases; bases with no gene match: 5. The CDR3 has 15 amino acids. Looked up from germline, CDR1 is SGHRS and CDR2 is YFSETQ. The CDR3 nucleotides read TGCGCCAGCAGCTCATTAGCGGGAGGGCCCAATGAGCAGTTCTTC. Its translation: CASSSLAGGPNEQFF.

This rearrangement joins TRBV3-1 (or the pseudogene TRBV3-2) to TRBJ1-5, with unresolved D. V lost 2 bases to trimming and J lost 7 bases, with 9 bases between them. The CDR3 extends over 13 amino acids. Germline V gene data show CDR1 as LGHDT and CDR2 as YNNKEL (reference sequence). CDR3 sequence: CASSQTEIQPQHF. CDR3 nucleotide sequence: TGTGCCAGCAGCCAAACGGAAATACAGCCCCAGCATTTT.